The 19 T cell receptor beta chains below were found in one sample sequenced in a study of T cells after yellow fever vaccination. TCRdb fed the 5' RACE reads into MiXCR, producing one record per CDR3 protein. The sample includes some 350,000 distinct CDR3 sequences, approximately 10% of them seen just once. The input for sequencing was PBMCs, taken on the day of the first yellow fever vaccination. Every receptor here comes from a man aged 18 to 30 who received the YFV17D yellow fever vaccine.

The chain carries TRBV12-3 or TRBV12-4 and TRBJ2-7; no clear D gene. V lost 5 bases and J lost 1, with 15 bases in between. The CDR3 extends over 15 amino acids. Here the CDR3 reads CASSLGYKGSYEQYF. CDR3 nucleotides: TGTGCCAGCAGTCTGGGTTACAAGGGATCCTACGAGCAGTACTTC.

This clonotype was recorded a few times. V and J are TRBV24-1 and TRBJ2-3, with D perhaps TRBD2 (7 bases). From germline, CDR1 is KGHDR and CDR2 SFDVKD. The V end lost 4 bases, the J end lost 1 base, and 17 bases lay between the germline ends. The CDR3 is 17 amino acids. In DNA, the CDR3 is TGTGCCACCAGTGAGGACGGGGGGCCGAAACGCACAGATACGCAGTATTTT. This gives the protein CATSEDGGPKRTDTQYF.

The CDR3 nucleotides read TGTGCCACCAGTGGCTCCGGGACGGACGAAAAACTGTTTTTT. This translates into CATSGSGTDEKLFF. The J gene is TRBJ1-4, the V gene TRBV24-1, with a tentative D call TRBD1 (5 bases). Germline-derived CDR1 and CDR2 are KGHDR and SFDVKD. Trimming removed 5 bases from V and 8 bases from J, with 14 bases in between. The CDR3 totals 14 residues.

This clonotype was found a few times. The rearrangement links TRBV29-1 to TRBJ1-1; D call uncertain. CDR1 is SQVTM, CDR2 ANQGSEA, per germline. The CDR3 runs to 13 residues. Deletions cut 0 bases from V and 9 bases from J, with 14 bases between. Here the CDR3 reads CSVEDFQDPKAFF. DNA for the CDR3: TGCAGCGTTGAAGATTTTCAGGACCCTAAAGCTTTCTTT.

This clonotype was seen a handful of times. The rearrangement uses TRBV7-9 and TRBJ2-4, with 8 bases aligning to TRBD2. V dropped 6 bases and J dropped 3; count of bases not matched to a gene: 4. Germline values: CDR1 SEHNR, CDR2 FQNEAQ (reference sequence). The CDR3 totals 14 residues. Written as DNA, the CDR3 is TGTGCCAGCAGAGTCAGCGGGGGCAAAAACATTCAGTACTTC. It is translated as CASRVSGGKNIQYF.

A few counts support this clonotype. The chain combines TRBV7-9 with TRBJ1-1; 7 bases map to TRBD1. CDR1 is SEHNR, CDR2 FQNEAQ, per germline (reference sequence). V lost 1 base, J lost 1 base, and 3 bases stayed unmatched. This CDR3 region has 15 residues. CDR3: CASSLDNRGNTEAFF. The CDR3 DNA follows: TGTGCCAGCAGCTTAGACAACAGGGGGAACACTGAAGCTTTCTTT.

This clonotype has at least ten counts. The rearrangement links TRBV6-5 to TRBJ2-3; TRBD2 matches 11 bases. Germline V CDR1 and CDR2: MNHEY, SVGAGI. V trimming: 0 bases; J trimming: 2 bases; junction bases outside the gene matches: 7. The CDR3 spans 18 residues. The chain's CDR3 is CASSYSLPSGRITDTQYF. In DNA form, the CDR3 reads TGTGCCAGCAGTTACTCGCTTCCTAGCGGGAGGATCACAGATACGCAGTATTTT.

This clonotype was seen a handful of times. J is TRBJ2-5 and V is TRBV7-6, with D hard to call. The CDR3 runs 14 residues. V lost 1 base, J lost 1 base, and 7 bases lay in between. Germline V lookup: CDR1 SGHVS, CDR2 FNYEAQ. The CDR3: CASSLVKGQETQYF. CDR3 bases: TGTGCCAGCAGCTTAGTTAAAGGCCAAGAGACCCAGTACTTC.

The sample holds many counts of this clonotype. The genes are TRBV20-1 and TRBJ2-1; unclear D gene. The germline V and J ends were trimmed by 4 bases and 1 base, with 11 bases remaining between them. Looked up from germline, CDR1 is DFQATT and CDR2 is SNEGSKA (reference sequence). CDR3 length: 14 amino acids. In DNA form, the CDR3 reads TGCAGTGCTAACCACCCTCAGTCCTACAATGAGCAGTTCTTC. Encoded protein: CSANHPQSYNEQFF.

The chain employs TRBV12-3 or TRBV12-4 and TRBJ1-1; D remains unclear. CDR3 length: 13 amino acids. The V gene lost 3 bases and the J gene lost 1 base, with 6 bases spanning the gap. CDR3 sequence (DNA): TGTGCCAGCAGTTTTTTGTCGAACACTGAAGCTTTCTTT. This sequence encodes CASSFLSNTEAFF.

This clonotype was picked up many times. The rearrangement links TRBV12-3 or TRBV12-4 to TRBJ1-2; D remains unclear. CDR3 length equals 12 residues. The V end was cut by 2 bases, the J end by 5 bases, with 6 bases between. The CDR3 DNA reads TGTGCCAGCAGTTTAACGGGTTATGGCTACACCTTC. Its translation is CASSLTGYGYTF.

This clonotype was counted between two and nine times. This rearrangement joins TRBV7-9 to TRBJ1-5, with 8 bases aligning to TRBD1. After removal of 5 bases from V and 6 bases from J, the junction contained 6 bases not matched to a gene. Germline assignment: CDR1 SEHNR and CDR2 FQNEAQ (reference sequence). The CDR3 length is 14 residues. As DNA, the CDR3 is TGTGCCAGCAGCCTAGGACAGGGTGTTCAGCCCCAGCATTTT. It yields the protein CASSLGQGVQPQHF.

In its sample, this clonotype was seen a few times. The V gene is TRBV7-9, the J gene TRBJ1-1; 8 bases align to TRBD1. The V segment lost 6 bases and the J segment 7 bases; nucleotides outside the gene matches: 7. CDR3 length: 13 residues. Germline values: CDR1 SEHNR, CDR2 FQNEAQ (reference sequence). The CDR3 region has the DNA TGTGCCAGCAGTCCGAGAGGGACAGGTGAAGCTTTCTTT. Amino acids: CASSPRGTGEAFF. Full variable domain (missing parts from reference TRBV7-9 and TRBJ1-1): DTGVSQNPRHKITKRGQNVTFRCDPISEHNRLYWYRQTLGQGPEFLTYFQNEAQLEKSRLLSDRFSAERPKGSFSTLEIQRTEQGDSAMYLCASSPRGTGEAFFGQGTRLTVV.

This chain's CDR3 is CASSERGGVNTEAFF. The DNA of the CDR3 is TGTGCCAGCAGTGAACGGGGAGGGGTGAACACTGAAGCTTTCTTT. The chain is built from TRBV6-1 and TRBJ1-1; maybe TRBD1 (5 bases). CDR3 length equals 15 residues. Trimming took off 2 bases at V and 0 bases at J, with 10 bases between the two ends. Germline CDR1 reads MNHNS; CDR2 reads SASEGT.

The chain carries TRBV9 and TRBJ2-6; D perhaps matches TRBD1 (6 bases). CDR3 length equals 16 residues. The V end lost 2 bases, the J end lost 1 base, and 10 bases lay between the germline ends. Germline V gene sequence: CDR1 SGDLS, CDR2 YYNGEE. DNA for the CDR3: TGTGCCAGCAGCGTCCGAGGGGGTTCTGGGGCCAACGTCCTGACTTTC. Translation: CASSVRGGSGANVLTF.

This clonotype was picked up many times. The V and J genes are TRBV12-3 or TRBV12-4 and TRBJ2-3; tentatively, D is TRBD2 (5 bases). This CDR3 has 14 residues. Trimming removed 5 bases from V and 0 bases from J, with 9 bases in between. As DNA, the CDR3 is TGTGCCAGCAGTCCCGGGGTGAGCACAGATACGCAGTATTTT. This encodes CASSPGVSTDTQYF.

This clonotype was seen a handful of times. The CDR3 sequence: CASSFEGHGYTF. CDR3 nucleotide sequence: TGTGCCAGCAGTTTTGAGGGCCATGGCTACACCTTC. The chain carries TRBV12-3 or TRBV12-4 and TRBJ1-2; unclear D gene. With 3 bases removed from V and 6 bases from J, the gap between germline ends came to 8 bases. CDR3 length: 12 amino acids.

This clonotype was counted many times. The V gene is TRBV5-4, the J gene TRBJ2-3; TRBD1 agrees at 7 bases. CDR3 length: 15 residues. Germline trimming cut 0 bases from V and 2 bases from J; bases unmatched to any gene: 3. The V gene's germline CDR1 is SGHNT and CDR2 YYREEE (reference sequence). CDR3: CASSLDRGLTDTQYF. DNA for the CDR3: TGTGCCAGCAGCTTGGACAGGGGCCTCACAGATACGCAGTATTTT.

The DNA of the CDR3 is TGTGCCAGCGGAAGGACTAACTATGGCTACACCTTC. Translating it yields CASGRTNYGYTF. The chain uses TRBV27 and TRBJ1-2; D is unclear. Between the trimmed V and J ends, which lost 8 bases and 0 bases, there was a span of 7 bases. The V gene's germline CDR1 is MNHEY and CDR2 SMNVEV (reference sequence). The CDR3 sequence is 12 residues long.